The rows below give T cell receptor beta chains drawn from one sample of a study of vaccination and CD4 T cells after COVID-19. One entry per CDR3 protein, called by TCRdb with MiXCR from the PCR reads. There are fewer than 30,000 distinct CDR3 sequences in the sample; 28% occur only once, and around 7.5% lies in the top ten. The antigens for these receptors are not known. The sample here was CD4+ T cells from blood, cultured in vitro, taken about 7 months after SARS-CoV-2 vaccination. The receptors originated from a human donor who had recovered from COVID-19. Both conserved end residues are part of each CDR3. The D gene is left open where the match is weak. Clone size appears in some rows only: once, few, many, or a class for an expanded clone.

TRBJ1-1,TRBV20-1,14,NA,NA,TGCAGTACCAAAATCCAGGGGCTCTACACTGAAGCTTTCTTT,CSTKIQGLYTEAFF
TRBJ1-5,TRBV28,15,few,TRBD1,TGTGCCAGCAGTTTGCAGGGGGCTCGGGGACAGCCCCAGCATTTT,CASSLQGARGQPQHF
TRBJ1-5,TRBV20-1,13,NA,NA,TGCAGTGCCATAGAGGGGGGAGGACAGCCCCAGCATTTT,CSAIEGGGQPQHF
TRBJ1-1,TRBV7-9,15,NA,NA,TGTGCCAGCAGCTTAGTCACCGCTAGTGTGACTGAAGCTTTCTTT,CASSLVTASVTEAFF
TRBJ1-6,TRBV6-1,17,NA,TRBD1,TGTGCCAGCAGTCACGTCAGGACAGGGGGCCGCAATTCACCCCTCCACTTT,CASSHVRTGGRNSPLHF
TRBJ2-3,TRBV28,15,few,NA,TGTGCCAGCAGTTTTTGGCAGTCGAGCACAGATACGCAGTATTTT,CASSFWQSSTDTQYF
TRBJ2-1,TRBV29-1,12,NA,TRBD2,TGCAGCGTTGGGACCGAGCGGGAGCCCCGGTTCTTC,CSVGTEREPRFF
TRBJ2-7,TRBV4-3,15,NA,NA,TGCGCCAGCAGCCAAGTTAACGCGGCCCCCTACGAGCAGTACTTC,CASSQVNAAPYEQYF
TRBJ2-1,TRBV7-2,16,few,NA,TGTGCCAGCAGCTTGAGAGGGAACCCCTCCTACAATGAGCAGTTCTTC,CASSLRGNPSYNEQFF
TRBJ1-5,TRBV19,17,NA,TRBD1,TGTGCCAGTAGTCTCGCGGCGGACAGGTATAGCAATCAGCCCCAGCATTTT,CASSLAADRYSNQPQHF
TRBJ2-7,TRBV12-3/TRBV12-4,11,NA,TRBD2,TGTGCCAGCAGTGGGAGCGGGGCGTTATTATTC,CASSGSGALLF
TRBJ2-7,TRBV20-1,14,NA,NA,TGCAGTGCTAGAGATCCGGGCAACTCCTACGAGCAGTACTTC,CSARDPGNSYEQYF
TRBJ2-5,TRBV28,14,NA,TRBD2,TGTGCCAGCAGCTTAGCGGGAGGGGGAGAGACCCAGTACTTC,CASSLAGGGETQYF
TRBJ2-5,TRBV5-8,16,NA,NA,TGTGCCAGCAGCTTAAGCGTGACAGCTGAGGGAGAGACCCAGTACTTC,CASSLSVTAEGETQYF
TRBJ2-1,TRBV20-1,16,NA,TRBD2,TGCAGTGCTAGAGGAGTCGGGACTAGCGGGATAGGAGAGCAGTTCTTC,CSARGVGTSGIGEQFF
TRBJ2-1,TRBV20-1,15,NA,TRBD2,TGCAGTGCTAGTCTAGCGGGAGTCGGGAGGGTTGAGCAGTTCTTC,CSASLAGVGRVEQFF
TRBJ2-1,TRBV7-3,14,few,NA,TGTGCCAGCAGCCCTGACGGGGGAGCGACAGAGCAGTTCTTC,CASSPDGGATEQFF
TRBJ1-1,TRBV29-1,13,once,NA,TGCAGCGCTCAGACAGGACTGAACACTGAAGCTTTCTTT,CSAQTGLNTEAFF
TRBJ2-3,TRBV6-1,15,few,NA,TGTGCCAGCAGTAAAACAGGGATGTTCACAGATACGCAGTATTTT,CASSKTGMFTDTQYF
TRBJ2-1,TRBV20-1,13,NA,TRBD2,TGCAGTGCTAGAACTAGCGGGACCAATGAGCAGTTCTTC,CSARTSGTNEQFF
TRBJ1-6,TRBV15,13,medium-sized,NA,TGTGCCACCGGTAGACAGGAGAATTCACCCCTCCACTTT,CATGRQENSPLHF
TRBJ2-5,TRBV4-2,16,few,NA,TGTGCCAGCAGCCAAAGGGGCGCGGGGAGCGGTGAGACCCAGTACTTC,CASSQRGAGSGETQYF
TRBJ1-2,TRBV4-3,11,NA,NA,TGCGCCAGCAGCCAAGGAAGGAGGGCCACCTTC,CASSQGRRATF
TRBJ2-7,TRBV6-2/TRBV6-3,16,few,TRBD2,TGTGCCAGCAGCAACCGCGGGACTAGCGGCCGCTACGAGCAGTACTTC,CASSNRGTSGRYEQYF
TRBJ2-3,TRBV5-4,15,NA,TRBD1,TGTGCCAGCAGCTTGAGGGACAGGAGCACAGATACGCAGTATTTT,CASSLRDRSTDTQYF
TRBJ1-6,TRBV28,16,few,NA,TGTGCCAGCAGTTTAGGGGGTAGCTCCTATAATTCACCCCTCCACTTT,CASSLGGSSYNSPLHF
TRBJ2-7,TRBV20-1,23,few,TRBD2,TGCAGTGCTAGAGATGTGCTTTCGGGACTAGCATCCGATCGGGGATCTCGGCTTTACGAGCAGTACTTC,CSARDVLSGLASDRGSRLYEQYF
TRBJ2-5,TRBV29-1,13,NA,NA,TGCAGCGCCTTAGGAGGGGACCAAGAGACCCAGTACTTC,CSALGGDQETQYF
TRBJ2-1,TRBV24-1,16,NA,NA,TGTGCCACCAGTGACACCTCGGGGCTTAACTACAATGAGCAGTTCTTC,CATSDTSGLNYNEQFF
TRBJ2-5,TRBV6-4,13,NA,NA,TGTGCCAGCAGTGAGGGGGCGCAAGAGACCCAGTACTTC,CASSEGAQETQYF
TRBJ1-6,TRBV20-1,14,many,NA,TGCAGTGCTAGAGTAGGGGGCTATAATTCACCCCTCCACTTT,CSARVGGYNSPLHF
TRBJ1-6,TRBV29-1,13,few,TRBD1,TGCAGCGCGCTGACAGGGGTTGGTTCACCCCTCCACTTT,CSALTGVGSPLHF
TRBJ2-7,TRBV4-1,15,few,NA,TGCGCCAGCAGCCCCGAGGGGGGGCATCCCTACGAGCAGTACTTC,CASSPEGGHPYEQYF
TRBJ2-7,TRBV7-3,15,few,NA,TGTGCCAGCAGCTTAAGGGGCGGGGAGAACTACGAGCAGTACTTC,CASSLRGGENYEQYF
TRBJ2-2,TRBV20-1,12,few,TRBD2,TGCAGTGGGGAGGGAGGGACCGGGGAGCTGTTTTTT,CSGEGGTGELFF
TRBJ2-7,TRBV6-1,13,few,NA,TGTGCCAGCAGTAGGACGGTTTTTTACGAGCAGTACTTC,CASSRTVFYEQYF
TRBJ1-5,TRBV28,16,few,TRBD1,TGTGCCGCCACTCCCGGGACAGGGGCGATCAATCAGCCCCAGCATTTT,CAATPGTGAINQPQHF
TRBJ2-5,TRBV5-4,18,few,TRBD1,TGTGCCAGCAGCTTGGGAGGGCCCGCGAGGGGGCTGGAAGAGACCCAGTACTTC,CASSLGGPARGLEETQYF
TRBJ2-3,TRBV7-2,17,NA,NA,TGTGCCAGCAGCTTCGGAGGGGGGAGAATAAACACAGATACGCAGTATTTT,CASSFGGGRINTDTQYF
TRBJ2-5,TRBV2,13,NA,NA,TGTGCCAGCAGTAGGGACAACCAAGAGACCCAGTACTTC,CASSRDNQETQYF